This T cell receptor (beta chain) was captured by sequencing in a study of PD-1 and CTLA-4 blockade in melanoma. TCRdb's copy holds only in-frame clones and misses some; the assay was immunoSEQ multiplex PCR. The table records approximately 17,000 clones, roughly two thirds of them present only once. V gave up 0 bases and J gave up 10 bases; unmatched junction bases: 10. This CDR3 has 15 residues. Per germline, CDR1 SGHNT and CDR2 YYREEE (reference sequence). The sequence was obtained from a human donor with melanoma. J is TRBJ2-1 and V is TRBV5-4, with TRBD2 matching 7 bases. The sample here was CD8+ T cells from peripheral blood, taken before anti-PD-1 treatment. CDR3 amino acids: CASSLAGGLPGEQFF. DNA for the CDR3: TGTGCCAGCAGCTTGGCGGGAGGTCTTCCTGGGGAGCAGTTCTTC.